The source of this TCR beta chain is a study of beta chain features in type 1 diabetes. TCRB transcripts that were expressed got sequenced, as all of the isolated RNA had been reverse transcribed. Using immunoSEQ multiplex PCR, the repertoire was profiled, and TCRdb retains in-frame clones only, with some absent. The profile shows about 640,000 clones, around an eighth of them singletons. Study observations and caveats: Junctions at VDJ sites from type 1 diabetes patients had fewer insertions and more deletions. Patients' naive, central memory and Treg TCRB repertoires seemed closer to one another than those of healthy donors. Significant though moderate, a shortening of TCRB CDR3s appeared in all four CD4+ subsets of Type 1 diabetes patients.

The V gene's germline CDR1 is SGDLS and CDR2 YYNGEE. There are 15 residues in the CDR3. V was cut by 1 base and J by 4 bases, with 12 bases left in between. In the case of this clone: Its target is unknown. Other DNA sequences in this sample translate to the same CDR3.

Input material: naive CD4+ T cells from blood. V gene TRBV9 combines with J gene TRBJ2-1; tentative D call: TRBD2 (7 bases). The sequence was obtained from a man younger than 45 with type 1 diabetes. CDR3 in amino acids: CASSVTGGLYNEQFF. The CDR3 DNA sequence: TGTGCCAGCAGCGTAACGGGGGGCCTTTACAATGAGCAGTTCTTC.